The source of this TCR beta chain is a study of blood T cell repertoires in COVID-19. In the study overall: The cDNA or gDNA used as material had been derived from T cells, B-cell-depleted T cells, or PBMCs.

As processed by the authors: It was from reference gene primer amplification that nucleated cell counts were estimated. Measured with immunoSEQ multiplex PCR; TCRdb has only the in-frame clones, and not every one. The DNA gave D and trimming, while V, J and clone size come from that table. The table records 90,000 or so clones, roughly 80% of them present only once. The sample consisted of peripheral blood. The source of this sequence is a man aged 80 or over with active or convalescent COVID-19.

The CDR3 reads CASSDPGATRVQYF. CDR3 sequence (DNA): TGTGCCAGCAGTGACCCTGGGGCCACAAGGGTGCAGTACTTC. The chain joins TRBV2 to TRBJ2-7; a weak D match, TRBD1 (5 bases). Germline V CDR1 and CDR2: SNHLY, FYNNEI. This CDR3 is built from 14 residues. V shed 3 bases and J shed 9 bases, with 18 bases lying between them. Combining the CDR3 with reference TRBV2 and TRBJ2-7 gives the whole variable domain EPEVTQTPSHQVTQMGQEVILRCVPISNHLYFYWYRQILGQKVEFLVSFYNNEISEKSEIFDDQFSVERPDGSNFTLKIRSTKLEDSAMYFCASSDPGATRVQYFGPGTRLTVT.